This TCR beta chain came from a study of blood T cell repertoires in COVID-19. Study-wide context: Both acute and convalescent COVID-19 samples were obtained from the United States, Italy and Spain.

The ends lost 3 bases at V and 4 bases at J; junction bases unmatched: 6. The CDR3 length is 17 residues. Germline V gives CDR1 MDHEN, CDR2 SYDVKM. Authors' methods: Nucleated cell counts were estimated from reference gene primer amplification. Here immunoSEQ multiplex PCR was the method, and the copy in TCRdb shows in-frame clones only, minus some. V, J and clone size are those of that table, while D and trimming were read from the DNA. The sample carries fewer than 400,000 clones, approximately 90% recorded once. The rearrangement uses TRBV28 and TRBJ2-5, with 15 bases aligning to TRBD2. This TCR was recovered from a man aged 25 to 40 who had recovered from COVID-19. The sample comprised PBMCs or T cells enriched from blood (not recorded which). CDR3 DNA: TGTGCCAGCAGTTTGTGGACTAGCGGGAGGGTTGCAGAGACCCAGTACTTC. Protein product: CASSLWTSGRVAETQYF. Using reference TRBV28 and TRBJ2-5 for the parts outside the CDR3, the full variable domain is DVKVTQSSRYLVKRTGEKVFLECVQDMDHENMFWYRQDPGLGLRLIYFSYDVKMKEKGDIPEGYSVSREKKERFSLILESASTNQTSMYLCASSLWTSGRVAETQYFGPGTRLLVL.